A selection of T cell receptor beta chains follows, all from one sample in a study of tumor-infiltrating lymphocytes in localized non-small cell lung cancer. The protocol was immunoSEQ multiplex PCR, while the TCRdb copy is restricted to in-frame clones and leaves out a portion. The data hold over 12,000 clones, with roughly four fifths observed a single time. The sequenced material came from lung tumor tissue. The receptors here all came from a human donor with non-small cell lung cancer. CDR3s leave out the opening cysteine and the closing phenylalanine or tryptophan.

TRBV5-1,ASSLAGDYGYT
TRBV6-5,ASSPRGPHHEQY
TRBV11-3,ASSPGTANTGELF
TRBV28,ASSLTDYEQY
TRBV7-3,ASSLTRVTGANVLT
TRBV5-1,ASSLGGSLGHEQY
TRBV28,ASRGQATSYEQY
TRBV19,ASSIVAGAGDTQY
TRBV10-3,AIGLEADTQY
TRBV19,ASSTTGIGAETQY
TRBV5-6,ASSLGTGFQETQY
TRBV19,ASSADRGAF
TRBV2,ASGTGTRNYGYT
TRBV7-3,ASSLRGSLGLPNTGELF
TRBV2,ASSGPRGGPQH
TRBV6-1,ASILDKGFQPQH
TRBV5-4,ASSFESGSLNNEQF
TRBV5-4,ASSRQGQGQETQY
TRBV7-8,ASSLTGLSSGGQF
TRBV2,ASSAGGNTIY
TRBV7-2,ASSLAGTSNNEQF
TRBV2,ATEGGDTGELF
TRBV28,ATGGGQTDQETQY
TRBV15,ATSRDQATQY
TRBV4-1,ASSQDLAGVFGGELF
TRBV15,ATISDRLEGEAF
TRBV9,ASSPTSGITDTQY
TRBV5-4,ASSSGLADLREDTQY
TRBV2,ASRQGRGTEAF
TRBV6-1,ASSFILSKNIQY
TRBV5-1,ASSSLQGADTEAF
TRBV5-1,ASSPLASAYNEQF
TRBV7-7,ASSSGVGETQY
TRBV30,AWSVLGVGNSPLH
TRBV5-4,ASSGRGSRETQY
TRBV29-1,SVSGGGLQY
TRBV11-2,ASSSISTGAFDTQY
TRBV5-1,ASSLDRPPANEKLF
TRBV7-8,ASSRRDRGTGELF
TRBV30,AWSAVGAHRYT
TRBV10-1,ASTTGIGNTIY